This T cell receptor (beta chain) was profiled in a study of T cells in Graves' hyperthyroidism and ophthalmopathy. The sample holds a few counts of this clonotype. The CDR3 is 13 amino acids. The V end lost 0 bases, the J end lost 5 bases, and 7 bases lay between the germline ends. The V gene's germline CDR1 is PRHDT and CDR2 FYEKMQ (reference sequence). Amplification of TCR beta CDR3 regions used RNA as the template. Primed by the HTBI set, a first-round RT-PCR was run on the TCR CDR3. TCRdb reanalysed the multiplex PCR reads using MiXCR and keeps one entry per CDR3 protein. This table has approximately 320,000 distinct CDR3 sequences, roughly 15% appearing once.

Sequenced input: blood. The chain employs TRBV13 and TRBJ2-5; no clear D. The receptor was isolated from a man between 25 and 39 years old with Graves' hyperthyroidism. The CDR3 region is CASSLGSKETQYF. The CDR3 DNA reads as TGTGCCAGCAGCTTAGGCTCTAAGGAGACCCAGTACTTC.